This entry is about one T cell receptor (beta chain). Which antigen it targets is not known. The input lacks base qualities; no much larger clone sits a single base away. The data belong to a study of identical twins (dated by TCRdb to 2015 to 2016). Concerning the study at large: The study deep-sequenced TCR alpha and beta repertoires from monozygotic twins, unrelated adults of various ages and cord blood to test whether fetal clonotypes persist. To rule out contamination, the twin experiments were replicated at different times with different library preparation protocols.

All donors were healthy Caucasians. The twin cohort consisted of three pairs of female monozygotic twins, all aged about 18 to 29 years. Positive isolation kits from Invitrogen were used to isolate CD4+ and CD8+ T cell populations. Study-level results and caveats: Fewer insertions were carried by abundant cord blood beta clonotypes, a similar but weaker trend appeared in young adult naive repertoires, and no such trend appeared in memory repertoires. Because the same donors could not be followed over many years, the conclusions relied on cross-sectional statistical analysis. In beta out-of-frame sequences, excess twin sharing was weaker, because having fewer shared sequences lowered the signal-to-noise ratio. Out-of-frame TCR alpha sharing in monozygotic twins was systematically underestimated by recombination models, whereas sharing between unrelated individuals was in agreement with the recombination models. Compared with coincidental sharing between unrelated individuals, out-of-frame TCR alpha sequences shared between twins showed an excess of sequences with low generation probability. Zero-insertion analyses could be partly confounded by invariant T cells such as MAIT and iNKT, although diverse VJ usage argued against such confounding for most clonotypes.

The library was built by means of 5' RACE. Data came from an Illumina HiSeq 2000. A universal primer binding site was added through template switching, and the final cDNA carried a unique molecular identifier so that TCR cDNA molecules could be counted accurately. Specific primers in the conserved constant-segment region were used to synthesize first-strand cDNA for the TCR alpha and beta chains. To control for contamination, every cDNA library carried two barcodes: a SMART-Mk sample barcode plus Illumina barcodes. TruSeq adapter sequences and Illumina sample barcodes were added in two successive PCR steps. TCR alpha and beta cDNA libraries were sequenced on the Illumina HiSeq platform with custom primers. On the study's bioinformatics: Unique molecular identifiers were extracted from raw reads with MiGEC, and CDR3 positions were determined with MiXCR. Recombination models were inferred per individual with the repgenHMM and IGoR tools using an EM algorithm. The tcR package in R was used for shared clonotype analysis, with sharing normalized by the product of cloneset sizes. To study raw recombination free of thymic and clonal selection effects, out-of-frame nonproductive sequences were analyzed. The raw public reads went through TCRdb reprocessing: fastp at Q25, MiXCR clone calling, in-frame beta chains kept. When rows share a CDR3 protein, they turn into one entry using the most common DNA and genes. The V and J calls and clone size come from TCRdb's table, not from the authors' own analysis. The sample contains around 550,000 distinct CDR3 sequences, approximately 14% of them found a single time. Less than 0.5% of the sample is taken by the ten largest.

The data were also submitted as part of a second study, on yellow fever vaccine responses in identical twins. The other study reports the following: The authors reported that the T cell response to vaccination in identical twins appeared partly convergent and partly personalized. In the study, vaccine-responding T cell clones were precisely tracked in identical twins.

The TCR sequence derives from a woman younger than 30 in good health. The material sequenced was CD4+ T cells sorted from blood.

CDR3 protein: CSAGRTGYSNQPQHF. The DNA sequence is given as TGCAGTGCTGGGAGGACAGGTTATAGCAATCAGCCCCAGCATTTT. This receptor chain uses TRBV20-1 and TRBJ1-5, with TRBD1 matching 7 junction bases. Trimming removed 5 bases from V and 0 bases from J; the gene matches leave 7 bases unexplained. The CDR3 sequence holds 15 residues, the cysteine and phenylalanine included. The retained sequence is limited to the CDR3, 45 bases, with the frame set at the first base. The germline V gene (reference sequence) sets CDR1 to DFQATT and CDR2 to SNEGSKA.